This T cell receptor beta chain was profiled in a study of T cell responses to AZD1222 COVID-19 vaccine. As concerns this clone: Its antigen remains unidentified.

Broader study findings: Compared with day 0, the breadth and depth of the Spike-specific TCR repertoire rose significantly after two doses of AZD1222. Nearly half of the spike-specific TCRs reportedly recognize variant regions that carry no mutations.

The table came from immunoSEQ multiplex PCR; TCRdb's copy has only in-frame clones and leaves some out. The sample has tens of thousands of clones, 70% to 90% seen once. The sequence was obtained from an adult who received the AZD1222 COVID-19 vaccine. Sequencing was performed on peripheral blood, taken 28 days after the second AZD1222 dose.

In nucleotides, the CDR3 is TGTGCCAGCAGCCCTACCTTAACAGGGGGGTCCACAGATACGCAGTATTTT. It specifies CASSPTLTGGSTDTQYF. The chain employs TRBV28 and TRBJ2-3, with 8 bases lining up with TRBD1. This CDR3 has 17 amino acids. CDR1 is MDHEN and CDR2 is SYDVKM in the germline V gene. The J segment lost 2 bases and the V segment lost 6 bases, leaving 13 bases of the junction unmatched.